This T cell receptor (beta chain) is from a study of OX40 agonist ivuxolimab in advanced cancers. Study summary: The patients' treatment was ivuxolimab, an agonistic anti-OX40 (CD134) antibody. At 0.01 to 10 mg/kg, ivuxolimab was administered intravenously to patients every 2 weeks. Study results and limitations: Low levels of normalized T-cell clonal expansion also appeared in some nonresponders.

The CDR3 runs to 12 residues. Germline-derived CDR1 and CDR2 are SGHVS and FQNEAQ. Note on this clone: Antigen specificity is unknown. One end of the junction fails to match germline, which may point to a read error.

Produced via immunoSEQ multiplex PCR; TCRdb's table is partial and in-frame only. The sample gives roughly 67,000 clones, roughly four fifths of which show up once; roughly 5% is in the top ten. The sample was CD4+ or CD8+ T cells sorted from blood, taken in a trial of the OX40 agonist ivuxolimab. The receptor comes from an adult with an advanced solid tumor such as melanoma, head and neck, liver or kidney cancer. The chain has TRBV7-8 and TRBJ2-3; 8 bases align to TRBD2. The CDR3 region has the DNA TGTGCCAGCAGCCGGGGACTAGTTTATCCGTCTTTT. Amino acid sequence: CASSRGLVYPSF.